The 21 T cell receptor beta chains listed next were all sequenced from one sample in a study of vaccination effects on CD4 cells after COVID-19. Their antigen targets remain unknown. Upon completion of about ten days in culture, CD4+ T cells were isolated. Clones were read by immunoSEQ multiplex PCR, and TCRdb kept only the in-frame ones, dropping some. The sample has tens of thousands of clones; 68% are singletons. Sequenced here: CD4+ T cells from PBMCs cultured without peptide, sampled before COVID-19 vaccination. Receptor source: a human donor who received a COVID-19 vaccine.

V is TRBV6-5 and J is TRBJ1-1, with a weak D call TRBD1 (5 bases). The CDR3 contains 15 residues. Looked up from germline, CDR1 is MNHEY and CDR2 is SVGAGI. With 7 bases removed from V and 1 base from J, the gap between germline ends came to 16 bases. The CDR3 DNA sequence: TGTGCCAGCATCCGTCCGGGGGGTTCGAACACTGAAGCTTTCTTT. Residues: CASIRPGGSNTEAFF.

J is TRBJ2-1 and V is TRBV5-1; D is possibly TRBD2 (5 bases). The V gene's germline CDR1 is SGHRS and CDR2 YFSETQ. The CDR3 length is 13 residues. V gave up 2 bases and J gave up 6 bases, with 9 bases separating them. This chain's CDR3 is CASSFGGLNEQFF. The CDR3 DNA follows: TGCGCCAGCAGCTTCGGCGGACTCAATGAGCAGTTCTTC.

The chain is built from TRBV7-9 and TRBJ2-5; no firm D call. This CDR3 is built from 13 residues. Trimming cost V 5 bases and J 2 bases, with 9 bases left between them. From germline, CDR1 is SEHNR and CDR2 FQNEAQ (reference sequence). The CDR3 nucleotides read TGTGCCAGCAGCCTATTTGAACAAGAGACCCAGTACTTC. This gives the protein CASSLFEQETQYF.

The chain links TRBV5-6 to TRBJ2-3; D remains unclear. V was shortened by 5 bases and J by 4 bases, with 5 bases between the two germline ends. The V gene's germline CDR1 is SGHDT and CDR2 YYEEEE. The CDR3 extends over 11 amino acids. The CDR3 DNA is TGTGCCAGCAGTGGAGCAGATACGCAGTATTTT. This translates into CASSGADTQYF.

The CDR3 is CASSRQGAGVYGYTF. The DNA for the CDR3 is TGCGCCAGCAGCCGACAGGGGGCGGGGGTCTATGGCTACACCTTC. This rearrangement joins TRBV4-1 to TRBJ1-2; 10 bases fit TRBD1. This CDR3 is built from 15 residues. Trimming cost V 4 bases and J 4 bases; bases outside gene matches: 6. Germline V gene data show CDR1 as MGHRA and CDR2 as YSYEKL.

The chain carries TRBV6-5 and TRBJ2-1; possible D gene TRBD2, 5 bases. The germline V gene has CDR1 MNHEY and CDR2 SVGAGI. CDR3 size: 15 residues. Between the trimmed V and J ends, which lost 2 bases and 5 bases, there was a span of 13 bases. CDR3 bases: TGTGCCAGCAGTTACCGGACTCCCGAGAACAATGAGCAGTTCTTC. Residues: CASSYRTPENNEQFF.

The CDR3 bases are TGTGCCACCAGCCACAGGGATACGCAGTATTTT. Encoded protein: CATSHRDTQYF. The chain couples TRBV15 to TRBJ2-3; the D gene is possibly TRBD1 (5 bases). This CDR3 contains 11 residues. Trimming took off 5 bases at V and 6 bases at J, with 6 bases between the two ends. In germline, CDR1 is LNHNV, CDR2 YYDKDF (reference sequence).

The chain combines TRBV14 with TRBJ1-5; D not resolved. Trimming removed 0 bases at V and 5 bases at J, with 20 bases between. The CDR3 consists of 18 residues. CDR1 is SGHDN, CDR2 FVKESK, per germline. The DNA for the CDR3 is TGTGCCAGCAGCCAAGATAGGCCAAACGGGCCTCAGCATCAGCCCCAGCATTTT. The encoded protein is CASSQDRPNGPQHQPQHF.

V is TRBV10-1 and J is TRBJ1-1; D ambiguous. The germline gives CDR1 WNHNN, CDR2 SYGVQD (reference sequence). The CDR3 is 12 amino acids. Deletions cut 3 bases from V and 1 base from J, with 3 bases between. The chain's CDR3 is CASSDQNTEAFF. The CDR3 nucleotides read TGCGCCAGCAGTGACCAGAACACTGAAGCTTTCTTT.

The chain employs TRBV10-3 and TRBJ1-2; possible D gene TRBD1, 5 bases. CDR3 size: 14 residues. V lost 3 bases to trimming and J lost 4 bases, with 12 bases between them. CDR1 is ENHRY, CDR2 SYGVKD, per germline. The CDR3 DNA reads as TGTGCCATCAGTGATTTTAGGGGAGGCTATGGCTACACCTTC. This gives the protein CAISDFRGGYGYTF.

This chain joins TRBV7-2 and TRBJ1-3, with D possibly TRBD1 on 6 matching bases. CDR1 is SGHTA, CDR2 FQGNSA, per germline. The V gene lost 1 base and the J gene lost 2 bases, with 12 bases spanning the gap. The length of the CDR3 is 16 residues. The CDR3 spells CASSLVRGGPGNTIYF. The CDR3 DNA follows: TGTGCCAGCAGCTTAGTCCGCGGGGGCCCTGGAAACACCATATATTTT.

This clone was found a few times. V and J are TRBV24-1 and TRBJ1-6, with 7 bases fitting TRBD1. The V gene's germline CDR1 is KGHDR and CDR2 SFDVKD. The ends lost 5 bases at V and 5 bases at J; junction bases unmatched: 2. This CDR3 comprises 14 residues. DNA for the CDR3: TGTGCCACCAGTGTAGGACAGGATAATTCACCCCTCCACTTT. Protein: CATSVGQDNSPLHF.

The J gene is TRBJ2-2, the V gene TRBV3-1 (or the pseudogene TRBV3-2); 9 nucleotides match TRBD2. Losses at the gene ends were 2 bases for V and 3 bases for J; bases not matched to a gene: 1. The CDR3 has 15 residues. Germline V gene sequence: CDR1 LGHDT, CDR2 YNNKEL (reference sequence). The CDR3 region is CASSQRLADTGELFF. CDR3 nucleotide sequence: TGTGCCAGCAGCCAACGACTAGCGGACACCGGGGAGCTGTTTTTT.

The chain joins TRBV30 to TRBJ1-5, with D tentatively TRBD1 (5 bases). CDR1 is GTSNPN, CDR2 SVGIG, per germline (reference sequence). The CDR3 runs 14 residues. Trimming took off 2 bases at V and 2 bases at J, with 10 bases between the two ends. The CDR3 sequence: CAWSLGGGNQPQHF. The DNA for the CDR3 is TGTGCCTGGAGTCTAGGAGGGGGCAATCAGCCCCAGCATTTT.

V gene TRBV6-5 combines with J gene TRBJ2-2; 8 bases are a match to TRBD2. Per germline, CDR1 MNHEY and CDR2 SVGAGI. V was pared by 7 bases and J by 6 bases, with 7 bases of the junction left unmatched. The CDR3 length is 14 residues. CDR3 nucleotides: TGTGCCAGCAACGGAGTAGCGGGATCCGGGGAGCTGTTTTTT. This codes for CASNGVAGSGELFF.

The rearrangement uses TRBV5-3 and TRBJ2-7; 7 bases line up with TRBD1. TRBV5-3 is an open reading frame whose function is uncertain. V gave up 3 bases and J gave up 1 base; unmatched junction bases: 1. The length of the CDR3 is 13 residues. The CDR3 DNA reads TGTGCCAGAAGCTCGGGACAGTCCTACGAGCAGTACTTC. Protein sequence: CARSSGQSYEQYF.

The rearrangement uses TRBV5-1 and TRBJ1-1, with 7 bases lining up with TRBD1. CDR3 length equals 12 residues. The germline V gene has CDR1 SGHRS and CDR2 YFSETQ. The junction had 8 bases not matched to a gene; V was cut back by 4 bases and J by 11 bases. The CDR3 is CASSDQGDLAFF. The CDR3 nucleotides read TGCGCCAGCAGCGACCAGGGGGATTTGGCTTTCTTT.

The CDR3 DNA follows: TGTGCCAGCAGTTACTCGAGTGGGACGGGGCGCGGCTACACCTTC. This translates into CASSYSSGTGRGYTF. The V call is TRBV6-5, the J call TRBJ1-2; weak D call: TRBD1 (5 bases). From germline, CDR1 is MNHEY and CDR2 SVGAGI. This CDR3 spans 15 amino acids. V lost 0 bases and J lost 8, with 16 bases in between.

The chain couples TRBV10-3 to TRBJ2-3, with D tentatively TRBD2 (6 bases). The V end lost 7 bases, the J end lost 4 bases, and 9 bases lay between the germline ends. The CDR3 has 12 residues. The germline CDR1 and CDR2 sequences are ENHRY and SYGVKD. The CDR3 coding sequence is TGTGCCATCAACGGGGGTCCAGATACGCAGTATTTT. Its protein is CAINGGPDTQYF.

This clone occurred a few times. The J gene is TRBJ2-7, the V gene TRBV5-1, with D perhaps TRBD1 (6 bases). The CDR3 contains 15 residues. Germline V lookup: CDR1 SGHRS, CDR2 YFSETQ. Trimming cost V 4 bases and J 1 base, with 15 bases left between them. CDR3 DNA sequence: TGCGCCAGCAGCCCAGCATCGGACAGATCCTACGAGCAGTACTTC. Protein: CASSPASDRSYEQYF. The variable domain in full, with the rest retrieved from reference TRBV5-1 and TRBJ2-7, is KAGVTQTPRYLIKTRGQQVTLSCSPISGHRSVSWYQQTPGQGLQFLFEYFSETQRNKGNFPGRFSGRQFSNSRSEMNVSTLELGDSALYLCASSPASDRSYEQYFGPGTRLTVT.

This clone was picked up a small number of times. This chain links TRBV6-6 with TRBJ2-1, with TRBD2 matching 11 bases. The germline CDR1 and CDR2 sequences are MNHNY and SVGAGI (reference sequence). This CDR3 is built from 15 residues. V was clipped by 4 bases and J by 7 bases; unmatched bases: 6. CDR3 residues: CASSSGLAGRNEQFF. The CDR3 nucleotides are TGTGCCAGCAGTTCAGGACTAGCGGGCCGTAATGAGCAGTTCTTC.